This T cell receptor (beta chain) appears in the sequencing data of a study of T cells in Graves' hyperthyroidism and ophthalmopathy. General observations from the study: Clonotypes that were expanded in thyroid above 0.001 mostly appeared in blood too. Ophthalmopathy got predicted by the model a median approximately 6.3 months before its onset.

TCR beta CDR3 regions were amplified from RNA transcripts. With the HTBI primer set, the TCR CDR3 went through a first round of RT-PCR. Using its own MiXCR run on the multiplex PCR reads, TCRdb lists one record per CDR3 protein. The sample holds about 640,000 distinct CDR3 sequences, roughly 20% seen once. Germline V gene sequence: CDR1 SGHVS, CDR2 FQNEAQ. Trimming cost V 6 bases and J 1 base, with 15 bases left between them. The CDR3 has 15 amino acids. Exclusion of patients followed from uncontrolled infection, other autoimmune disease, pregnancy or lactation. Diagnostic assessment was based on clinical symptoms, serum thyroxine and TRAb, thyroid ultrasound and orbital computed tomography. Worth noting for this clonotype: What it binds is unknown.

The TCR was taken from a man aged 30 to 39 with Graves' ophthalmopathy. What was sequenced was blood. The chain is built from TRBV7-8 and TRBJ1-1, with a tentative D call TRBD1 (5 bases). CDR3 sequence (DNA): TGTGCCAGCAGTATGTCCTCTACAGGGAACACTGAAGCTTTCTTT. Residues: CASSMSSTGNTEAFF.